Presented here are 25 T cell receptor beta chains from one specimen sequenced in a study of cytomegalovirus exposure and HLA in healthy donors. PCR amplification relied on 60 Vbeta primers (plus 13 Jbeta primers). The repertoire was sequenced with immunoSEQ multiplex PCR; TCRdb's copy has only in-frame clones and lacks some. Of fewer than 100,000 clones listed, 78% were seen once; the top ten hold 2.5%. Specimen: PBMCs. The receptors were gathered from a male donor in good health and CMV-seropositive.

This clone was observed a handful of times. The chain uses TRBV5-1 and TRBJ2-5; possibly TRBD1 for D (5 bases). The closer fit of TRBJ2-7 to the DNA end suggests the J call may be wrong. Germline V CDR1 and CDR2: SGHRS, YFSETQ. The CDR3 sequence is 14 residues long. CDR3 nucleotide sequence: TGCGCCAGCAGCTTGTCAGGGCCAACCTACGAGCAGTACTTC. Its protein product is CASSLSGPTYEQYF.

The chain couples TRBV6-5 to TRBJ1-2; weak D call: TRBD1 (6 bases). V lost 7 bases and J 0 bases, leaving 12 bases between the germline ends. The CDR3 spans 14 residues. CDR1 is MNHEY, CDR2 SVGAGI, per germline. The CDR3 sequence: CASTRRGTNYGYTF. The CDR3 bases are TGTGCCAGCACCAGAAGGGGGACTAACTATGGCTACACCTTC.

This chain uses TRBV5-1 with TRBJ2-5; 13 bases align to TRBD2. From germline, CDR1 is SGHRS and CDR2 YFSETQ. The CDR3 sequence is 17 residues long. J was trimmed by 5 bases and V by 2 bases; bases with no gene match: 9. The CDR3 loop is CASSLLAGGPRGETQYF. CDR3 DNA: TGCGCCAGCAGCTTACTAGCGGGAGGGCCTCGTGGGGAGACCCAGTACTTC.

The V gene is TRBV15, the J gene TRBJ2-5; D not certain. The CDR3 contains 15 residues. From germline, CDR1 is LNHNV and CDR2 YYDKDF (reference sequence). Trimming left V 0 bases short and J 2 bases short, with 10 bases between. CDR3 amino acids: CATSRDPAQQETQYF. The CDR3 coding sequence is TGTGCCACCAGCAGAGATCCTGCACAGCAAGAGACCCAGTACTTC.

This chain joins TRBV11-3 and TRBJ2-7; 7 positions agree with TRBD1. The CDR3 is 13 residues long. The germline gives CDR1 SGHNT, CDR2 YENEEA. J gave up 2 bases and V 5 bases, and 3 bases lay outside the gene matches. The chain's CDR3 is CASSPGQPYEQYF. The CDR3 nucleotides are TGTGCCAGCAGCCCGGGACAGCCCTACGAGCAGTACTTC. The whole variable domain, filled in from reference TRBV11-3 and TRBJ2-7, reads EAGVVQSPRYKIIEKKQPVAFWCNPISGHNTLYWYLQNLGQGPELLIRYENEEAVDDSQLPKDRFSAERLKGVDSTLKIQPAELGDSAVYLCASSPGQPYEQYFGPGTRLTVT.

V is TRBV28 and J is TRBJ2-3, with TRBD2 matching 12 bases. The CDR3 spans 14 residues. CDR1 is MDHEN and CDR2 is SYDVKM in the germline V gene. Losses at the gene ends were 8 bases for V and 5 bases for J; bases not matched to a gene: 5. In DNA form, the CDR3 reads TGTGCCAGCCGACTAGCGGGAGTAGGAGATACGCAGTATTTT. It yields the protein CASRLAGVGDTQYF.

The CDR3, as DNA: TGTGCCACCAGCAGCAGGGTCAAAGATACGCAGTATTTT. This sequence encodes CATSSRVKDTQYF. V gene TRBV15 combines with J gene TRBJ2-3; TRBD1 might be the D (5 bases). V was clipped by 3 bases and J by 5 bases, with 9 bases between them. In germline, CDR1 is LNHNV, CDR2 YYDKDF (reference sequence). The CDR3 has 13 amino acids. The full variable domain, its missing parts supplied by reference TRBV15 and TRBJ2-3, is DAMVIQNPRYQVTQFGKPVTLSCSQTLNHNVMYWYQQKSSQAPKLLFHYYDKDFNNEADTPDNFQSRRPNTSFCFLDIRSPGLGDTAMYLCATSSRVKDTQYFGPGTRLTVL.

The CDR3: CAWGGTATDTQYF. CDR3 in DNA: TGTGCCTGGGGGGGGACAGCCACAGATACGCAGTATTTT. The genes are TRBV30 and TRBJ2-3, with D possibly matching TRBD1 (7 bases). Trimming stripped 5 bases from V and 2 bases from J, with 11 bases between. Germline V gene sequence: CDR1 GTSNPN, CDR2 SVGIG (reference sequence). The CDR3 contains 13 residues.

The chain couples TRBV28 to TRBJ2-7; a weak D match, TRBD1 (6 bases). This CDR3 comprises 10 residues. The germline CDR1 and CDR2 sequences are MDHEN and SYDVKM. Between the trimmed V and J ends, which lost 11 bases and 7 bases, there was a span of 12 bases. CDR3 sequence reads: CASQGLEQYF. CDR3 DNA sequence: TGTGCCTCCCAGGGGCTAGAGCAGTACTTC. Full variable domain (outside the CDR3, taken from reference TRBV28 and TRBJ2-7): DVKVTQSSRYLVKRTGEKVFLECVQDMDHENMFWYRQDPGLGLRLIYFSYDVKMKEKGDIPEGYSVSREKKERFSLILESASTNQTSMYLCASQGLEQYFGPGTRLTVT.

This clone appeared a single time. The gene calls are TRBV19 and TRBJ2-5, with D possibly being TRBD1 (5 bases). V was cut by 5 bases and J by 2 bases, with 9 bases left in between. This CDR3 region has 13 residues. Germline V CDR1 and CDR2: LNHDA, SQIVND (reference sequence). The CDR3 region is CASSLTVQETQYF. In DNA form, the CDR3 reads TGTGCCAGTAGTTTGACAGTTCAAGAGACCCAGTACTTC.

The V gene is TRBV2, the J gene TRBJ1-1; D gene ambiguous. Trimming removed 5 bases at V and 5 bases at J, with 12 bases between. This CDR3 is built from 13 residues. Germline CDR1 reads SNHLY; CDR2 reads FYNNEI. This CDR3 reads CASSPGSRTEAFF. DNA for the CDR3: TGTGCCAGCAGTCCGGGGTCGAGAACTGAAGCTTTCTTT.

The V call is TRBV2, the J call TRBJ1-1, with TRBD1 as a possible D gene (6 bases). V dropped 2 bases and J dropped 1 base, with 11 bases sitting between them. The CDR3 has 15 residues. The germline CDR1 and CDR2 sequences are SNHLY and FYNNEI. CDR3: CASSESYRANTEAFF. In nucleotides, the CDR3 is TGTGCCAGCAGTGAATCTTACAGGGCGAACACTGAAGCTTTCTTT.

J is TRBJ2-7 and V is TRBV6-1; 10 nucleotides agree with TRBD1. The V and J ends lost 4 bases and 2 bases, in that order; junction bases with no gene match: 8. This CDR3 contains 16 residues. The V gene's germline CDR1 is MNHNS and CDR2 SASEGT. The CDR3 is CASSVTGTGVTYEQYF. Here the CDR3 DNA reads TGTGCCAGCAGTGTCACCGGGACAGGGGTAACCTACGAGCAGTACTTC.

This clone was found a few times. V gene TRBV7-8 combines with J gene TRBJ1-2, with a weak D call TRBD1 (6 bases). The V end lost 2 bases, the J end lost 4 bases, and 11 bases lay between the germline ends. CDR3 length: 14 residues. Germline V lookup: CDR1 SGHVS, CDR2 FQNEAQ. This chain's CDR3 is CASSLSQGFYGYTF. The CDR3 DNA sequence: TGTGCCAGCAGCTTATCACAGGGCTTCTATGGCTACACCTTC.

The chain uses TRBV7-9 and TRBJ1-5, with no clear D. Germline CDR1 is SEHNR and CDR2 is FQNEAQ (reference sequence). CDR3 length: 13 amino acids. The germline V and J ends were trimmed by 5 bases and 11 bases, with 16 bases remaining between them. The CDR3 DNA reads TGTGCCAGCAGCAGTACATCCTCTCGGGCCCAGCATTTT. It translates to CASSSTSSRAQHF.

The J gene is TRBJ2-5, the V gene TRBV18, with 7 bases matching TRBD1. Losses at the gene ends were 3 bases for V and 4 bases for J; bases not matched to a gene: 8. CDR3 length equals 15 residues. Germline V lookup: CDR1 KGHSH, CDR2 LQKENI. The CDR3 DNA follows: TGTGCCAGCTCACCCCAGCAGGGGGTAATAGAGACCCAGTACTTC. Translating gives CASSPQQGVIETQYF.

The V call is TRBV19, the J call TRBJ2-1, with 7 bases fitting TRBD1. V shed 5 bases and J 8 bases; nucleotides not matched to a gene: 12. Per germline, CDR1 LNHDA and CDR2 SQIVND (reference sequence). There are 15 residues in the CDR3. The CDR3 sequence: CASSRSGTARDEQFF. CDR3 nucleotides: TGTGCCAGTAGTCGCTCCGGGACAGCTAGGGATGAGCAGTTCTTC.

This clone was seen just once. The genes are TRBV6-1 and TRBJ1-6; D unresolved. The ends were cut back, 4 bases at V and 13 bases at J, with 8 bases in the middle. This CDR3 is 11 amino acids long. Germline CDR1 MNHNS, CDR2 SASEGT. The CDR3 here is CASSVSLPLHF. CDR3 bases: TGTGCCAGCAGTGTCAGTCTGCCCCTCCACTTT.

This clone has just a few counts. The identical CDR3 is also encoded by other nucleotide sequences in the sample. The J gene is TRBJ1-4, the V gene TRBV6-1; D unresolved. This CDR3 comprises 15 residues. Trimming pared 0 bases from V and 4 bases from J, leaving 9 bases between. CDR1 MNHNS and CDR2 SASEGT come from the germline V gene. CDR3 in DNA: TGTGCCAGCAGTGAAGCTGGCGGAAATAATGAAAAACTGTTTTTT. Its protein product is CASSEAGGNNEKLFF.

This chain connects TRBV2 to TRBJ2-3, with no clear D. This CDR3 has 15 amino acids. The V end was cut by 4 bases, the J end by 3 bases, with 14 bases between. Germline CDR1 is SNHLY and CDR2 is FYNNEI. The CDR3 here is CASSALRSSTDTQYF. CDR3 bases: TGTGCCAGCAGTGCCCTGAGGTCTAGTACAGATACGCAGTATTTT.

This chain joins TRBV4-1 and TRBJ2-7, with 14 positions matching TRBD2. With 4 bases clipped from V and 4 bases from J, the junction kept 3 bases outside the gene matches. The germline gives CDR1 MGHRA, CDR2 YSYEKL. The CDR3 runs to 15 residues. The CDR3 loop is CASSRGLAGVYEQYF. The CDR3, as DNA: TGCGCCAGCAGCCGGGGACTAGCGGGAGTTTACGAGCAGTACTTC.

The chain links TRBV19 to TRBJ2-7; TRBD2 might be the D (6 bases). V was trimmed by 5 bases and J by 4 bases, leaving 9 bases between them. Germline V lookup: CDR1 LNHDA, CDR2 SQIVND (reference sequence). The CDR3 sequence is 12 residues long. The CDR3 nucleotides read TGTGCCAGTAGTGCGACTAGTTACGAGCAGTACTTC. Translated, it gives CASSATSYEQYF.

V usage is TRBV27 and J usage is TRBJ1-5; 7 bases line up with TRBD1. This CDR3 contains 16 residues. The junction had 11 bases not matched to a gene; V was cut back by 6 bases and J by 3 bases. Germline assignment: CDR1 MNHEY and CDR2 SMNVEV (reference sequence). Written as DNA, the CDR3 is TGTGCCAGCAGGACATACGGGACAGCGATCAATCAGCCCCAGCATTTT. Translation: CASRTYGTAINQPQHF.

The chain has TRBV19 and TRBJ2-5, with a tentative D call TRBD2 (5 bases). The CDR3 runs to 13 residues. Per the germline V gene, CDR1 is LNHDA and CDR2 is SQIVND (reference sequence). V was clipped by 6 bases and J by 1 base, with 9 bases between them. The CDR3 sequence is CASRDWTQETQYF. The CDR3 DNA reads as TGTGCCAGTAGGGACTGGACCCAAGAGACCCAGTACTTC.

The rearrangement joins TRBV11-2 to TRBJ2-1; D is undetermined. The length of the CDR3 is 12 residues. Trimming pared 3 bases from V and 9 bases from J, leaving 9 bases between. The germline CDR1 and CDR2 sequences are SGHAT and FQNNGV. For the CDR3, the DNA is TGTGCCAGCAGCTTTATCCGCGGTGAGCAGTTCTTC. Protein product: CASSFIRGEQFF.